The 6 T cell receptor beta chains below were found in one sample sequenced in a study of T cells in Graves' hyperthyroidism and ophthalmopathy. Amplified TCR beta CDR3 regions derived from RNA transcripts. HTBI primers were employed in a first-round RT-PCR of the TCR CDR3. TCRdb called the multiplex PCR reads again in MiXCR, with one record for every CDR3 protein. The sample lists about 410,000 distinct CDR3 sequences; 14% to 15% were seen once. What was sequenced was blood. These TCRs come from a man aged 18-30 years with Graves' ophthalmopathy.

This clonotype came up a few times. The V gene is TRBV5-1, the J gene TRBJ2-2; 11 bases align to TRBD2. Trimming cost V 5 bases and J 4 bases; bases outside gene matches: 4. Germline CDR1 and CDR2: SGHRS and YFSETQ. The CDR3 is made up of 15 amino acids. As DNA, the CDR3 is TGCGCCAGCAGGGCCGGGACTAGCGGCACCGGGGAGCTGTTTTTT. Its translation: CASRAGTSGTGELFF. Full variable domain (outside the CDR3, taken from reference TRBV5-1 and TRBJ2-2): KAGVTQTPRYLIKTRGQQVTLSCSPISGHRSVSWYQQTPGQGLQFLFEYFSETQRNKGNFPGRFSGRQFSNSRSEMNVSTLELGDSALYLCASRAGTSGTGELFFGEGSRLTVL.

The table lists this clonotype with many counts. The junction shows a germline mismatch at one end, possibly a read error. The gene calls are TRBV7-7 and TRBJ2-3; the match to TRBD2 covers 9 bases. Germline lookup yields CDR1 SSHAT and CDR2 FNYEAQ (reference sequence). The CDR3 sequence is 15 residues long. CDR3 DNA: TGTGCTAGCAGCGCTAGCGGGACACCCTCAGATACGCAGTATTTT. It translates to CASSASGTPSDTQYF.

V is TRBV27 and J is TRBJ1-2, with D possibly TRBD1 on 6 matching bases. Trimming pared 5 bases from V and 6 bases from J, leaving 16 bases between. CDR3 length: 14 amino acids. CDR1 and CDR2 from the germline V gene are MNHEY and SMNVEV (reference sequence). CDR3 nucleotides: TGTGCCAGCAGTCCCCGGCAGGGGCGGGATGGCTACACCTTC. Its protein product is CASSPRQGRDGYTF.

This clonotype was seen at least ten times. The chain has TRBV20-1 and TRBJ2-3, with 8 bases that match TRBD1. Losses at the gene ends were 7 bases for V and 3 bases for J; bases not matched to a gene: 9. Germline lookup yields CDR1 DFQATT and CDR2 SNEGSKA (reference sequence). The CDR3 runs to 14 residues. CDR3 residues: CSVDPGQVTDTQYF. CDR3 DNA: TGCAGTGTGGATCCGGGACAGGTGACAGATACGCAGTATTTT.

This clonotype was recorded a few times. The chain carries TRBV4-1 and TRBJ2-7; no definite D call. The CDR3 has 13 amino acids. The V end lost 0 bases, the J end lost 6 bases, and 9 bases lay between the germline ends. CDR1 and CDR2 (germline): MGHRA, YSYEKL. CDR3 sequence (DNA): TGCGCCAGCAGCCAAGATTACTTTTCCGAGCAGTACTTC. The encoded protein is CASSQDYFSEQYF.

The rearrangement joins TRBV5-4 to TRBJ2-7; 11 bases fit TRBD1. This CDR3 is built from 15 residues. The V and J ends lost 4 bases and 3 bases, in that order; junction bases with no gene match: 6. The germline gives CDR1 SGHNT, CDR2 YYREEE (reference sequence). This CDR3 is CASSTRTGGYYEQYF. Written as DNA, the CDR3 is TGTGCCAGCAGCACCCGGACAGGGGGCTACTACGAGCAGTACTTC.